This T cell receptor beta chain is drawn from a study of CD8 T cells in ankylosing spondylitis. Libraries for TCR beta were made by quantitative 5'-RACE with molecular barcodes. TCRdb re-derived calls from the 5' RACE reads in MiXCR, one entry per CDR3 protein. Of almost 250,000 distinct CDR3 sequences listed, roughly 32% were seen once; the top ten hold around 4.2%. Study-wide points: A TCR beta motif made of fewer than ten highly homologous variants seemed typical of ankylosing spondylitis blood. Earlier literature documents some of the motif variants in reactive arthritis synovial fluid and blood. Reports say disease-linked clones showed up significantly more in matched ankylosing spondylitis synovial fluid.

The CDR3 consists of 15 residues. CDR1 is LGHNA and CDR2 is YNFKEQ in the germline V gene. The germline V and J ends were trimmed by 3 bases and 2 bases, with 12 bases remaining between them. For this clonotype: Its antigen is still unknown.

The chain couples TRBV4-2 to TRBJ2-3; D may match TRBD1 or TRBD2 (5 bases each). The sequenced material came from blood, either unsorted or a sorted T cell fraction (not recorded which). The TCR sequence derives from a male donor with ankylosing spondylitis or in good health (not recorded which). The CDR3 here is CASSHVFGATDTQYF. The CDR3 DNA sequence: TGTGCCAGCAGCCACGTGTTCGGGGCCACAGATACGCAGTATTTT.